This T cell receptor (beta chain) originates from a study of CD8+ T cells in alopecia areata. Sequencing used cDNA as its template, made by extracting RNA and reverse transcribing it. Assay used: immunoSEQ multiplex PCR; TCRdb lists only in-frame clones, some missing. This table has around 190,000 clones, around three fifths appearing once. The CDR3 spans 14 residues. V lost 1 base and J 4 bases, leaving 10 bases between the germline ends. Germline V lookup: CDR1 MGHRA, CDR2 YSYEKL. Sequenced input: CD8+ T cells sorted from blood. This sequence was found in a human donor in good health. The chain combines TRBV4-1 with TRBJ1-2; perhaps TRBD1 as D (5 bases). This CDR3 reads CASSQGQGPYGYTF. CDR3 sequence (DNA): TGCGCCAGCAGCCAAGGTCAGGGCCCCTATGGCTACACCTTC.